The 2 T cell receptor beta chains below were found in one sample sequenced in a study of blood T cell repertoires in COVID-19. Here immunoSEQ multiplex PCR was the method, and the copy in TCRdb shows in-frame clones only, minus some. The data show approximately 330,000 clones, about 90% seen once. Sequenced: peripheral blood. The receptors derive from a middle-aged woman with COVID-19, enrolled during active disease.

V usage is TRBV30 and J usage is TRBJ1-2, with no clear D. Trimming took off 1 base at V and 4 bases at J, with 10 bases between the two ends. CDR1 is GTSNPN, CDR2 SVGIG, per germline (reference sequence). CDR3 length equals 13 residues. CDR3 protein: CAWSDSGPYGYTF. CDR3 bases: TGTGCCTGGAGTGACAGCGGACCCTATGGCTACACCTTC.

V gene TRBV6-5 combines with J gene TRBJ2-2; TRBD2 matches at 11 bases. Germline loops: CDR1 MNHEY, CDR2 SVGAGI. The V gene end was trimmed by 4 bases and the J gene end by 5 bases; junction bases not matched to a gene: 6. This CDR3 has 16 residues. The CDR3 coding sequence is TGTGCCAGCAGTTCGTCTAGCGGGAGGATTACCGGGGAGCTGTTTTTT. As protein: CASSSSSGRITGELFF.